A single sample is the source of the 12 T cell receptor beta chains below, sequenced in a study of blood T cells in healthy people across ages. The use of a sample-barcoded 5' primer and a J-beta primer mix characterized a second PCR of about 6 to 12 cycles. TCRdb redid the calling of the 5' RACE reads with MiXCR, one entry per CDR3 protein. The data hold roughly 1,000,000 distinct CDR3 sequences, with approximately 26% observed a single time. The same sample was also used in a study of T cells of mothers and their children.

The material sequenced was blood. The receptors shown here come from a girl aged 2 to 9 in good health.

The CDR3 loop is CASKTWISGANVLTF. CDR3 DNA sequence: TGTGCCAGTAAGACTTGGATCTCTGGGGCCAACGTCCTGACTTTC. This chain uses TRBV6-2 or TRBV6-3 with TRBJ2-6; no reliable D call. The CDR3 spans 15 residues. V lost 9 bases and J lost 0, with 12 bases in between. In germline, CDR1 is MNHEY, CDR2 SVGEGT.

This clonotype showed up just a few times. CDR3 sequence (DNA): TGCGCCAGCAGCTCCACCGGGACAGTTGACACTGAAGCTTTCTTT. Its translation is CASSSTGTVDTEAFF. The chain combines TRBV5-1 with TRBJ1-1; TRBD1 matches at 7 bases. With 3 bases clipped from V and 3 bases from J, the junction kept 8 bases outside the gene matches. This CDR3 region has 15 residues. Looked up from germline, CDR1 is SGHRS and CDR2 is YFSETQ.

In this sample, this clonotype turned up a few times. This is likely a read error, given that the CDR3 carries no conserved phenylalanine or tryptophan at its end. The chain carries TRBV7-9 and TRBJ2-3; D remains ambiguous. CDR1 is SEHNR and CDR2 is FQNEAQ in the germline V gene (reference sequence). CDR3 length: 12 residues. Trimming removed 2 bases at V and 5 bases at J, with 5 bases between. The CDR3 region has the DNA TGTGCCAGCAGCTTATACCGAGATACGCAGTATCTT. Its translation is CASSLYRDTQYL.

The chain couples TRBV29-1 to TRBJ1-2; D is perhaps TRBD1 (5 bases). The V and J ends lost 1 base and 5 bases respectively, with 11 bases between them. The CDR3 contains 13 residues. Germline V gene lookup returns CDR1 SQVTM and CDR2 ANQGSEA. The CDR3 loop is CSVEGLKGYGYTF. The CDR3 region has the DNA TGCAGCGTTGAAGGCCTAAAGGGGTATGGCTACACCTTC.

This clonotype was seen a few times. The J gene is TRBJ2-5, the V gene TRBV10-3; D gene unclear. Trimming pared 8 bases from V and 2 bases from J, leaving 3 bases between. The CDR3 totals 10 residues. CDR1 and CDR2 from the germline V gene are ENHRY and SYGVKD. CDR3 bases: TGTGCCATCGGACAAGAGACCCAGTACTTC. Residues: CAIGQETQYF.

The chain employs TRBV6-5 and TRBJ1-6; no reliable D call. Trimming stripped 0 bases from V and 4 bases from J, with 7 bases between. In germline, CDR1 is MNHEY, CDR2 SVGAGI. The CDR3 loop spans 15 amino acids. CDR3: CASSYSGSYNSPLHF. The DNA for the CDR3 is TGTGCCAGCAGTTACTCCGGGTCTTATAATTCACCCCTCCACTTT.

Worth noting for this clonotype: An end of the junction differs from the germline gene, which may be a read error. This CDR3 is CASSLAPGNQLQHF. CDR3 DNA: TGCGCCAGCAGCTTGGCCCCGGGAAATCAGCTCCAGCATTTT. The gene calls are TRBV5-1 and TRBJ1-5; D is unresolved. This CDR3 contains 14 residues. Germline CDR1 and CDR2: SGHRS and YFSETQ. Together with reference TRBV5-1 and TRBJ1-5, the CDR3 gives the full variable domain: KAGVTQTPRYLIKTRGQQVTLSCSPISGHRSVSWYQQTPGQGLQFLFEYFSETQRNKGNFPGRFSGRQFSNSRSEMNVSTLELGDSALYLCASSLAPGNQLQHFGDGTRLSIL.

The V and J genes are TRBV11-3 and TRBJ2-1; D remains ambiguous. Trimming pared 1 base from V and 7 bases from J, leaving 14 bases between. This CDR3 spans 15 amino acids. CDR1 is SGHNT, CDR2 YENEEA, per germline. The CDR3, as DNA: TGTGCCAGCAGCTTAGCATCTAGTACTGAGAATGAGCAGTTCTTC. It codes for CASSLASSTENEQFF. Based on the CDR3 plus reference TRBV11-3 and TRBJ2-1, the full variable domain is EAGVVQSPRYKIIEKKQPVAFWCNPISGHNTLYWYLQNLGQGPELLIRYENEEAVDDSQLPKDRFSAERLKGVDSTLKIQPAELGDSAVYLCASSLASSTENEQFFGPGTRLTVL.

The sample holds a few counts of this clonotype. The chain has TRBV11-2 and TRBJ1-1; perhaps TRBD1 as D (6 bases). In germline, CDR1 is SGHAT, CDR2 FQNNGV. Trimming removed 5 bases at V and 7 bases at J, with 14 bases between. The CDR3 is 13 amino acids. The CDR3 loop reads CASSLQGGDEAFF. The CDR3 DNA follows: TGTGCCAGCAGCCTCCAAGGGGGGGATGAAGCTTTCTTT.

In its sample, this clonotype was seen a few times. The chain recombines TRBV20-1 with TRBJ2-2; maybe TRBD2 (6 bases). V was shortened by 3 bases and J by 2 bases, with 16 bases between the two germline ends. This CDR3 is 16 amino acids long. CDR1 is DFQATT and CDR2 is SNEGSKA in the germline V gene (reference sequence). As DNA, the CDR3 is TGCAGTGCTAGTCCCTTCCTAGCGACCAACACCGGGGAGCTGTTTTTT. It encodes CSASPFLATNTGELFF.

The table lists this clonotype with a few counts. V and J are TRBV28 and TRBJ2-3; 8 bases fit TRBD2. Germline V CDR1 and CDR2: MDHEN, SYDVKM. Trimming at V came to 6 bases and at J to 6 bases, leaving 8 bases not matched to a gene. This CDR3 is 14 amino acids long. The CDR3 bases are TGTGCCAGCAGAATATCGGGAGGGTCGGATACGCAGTATTTT. Amino acids: CASRISGGSDTQYF.

In its sample, this clonotype was seen a few times. The rearrangement uses TRBV20-1 and TRBJ1-6, with D hard to call. With 1 base removed from V and 8 bases from J, the gap between germline ends came to 9 bases. The length of the CDR3 is 13 residues. CDR1 and CDR2 (germline): DFQATT, SNEGSKA (reference sequence). The CDR3 reads CSARADGDSPLHF. Here the CDR3 DNA reads TGCAGTGCTAGAGCGGACGGAGATTCACCCCTCCACTTT.